These T cell receptor beta chains were read from a single sample in a study of blood T cell repertoires in COVID-19. The assay was immunoSEQ multiplex PCR, and TCRdb's table has in-frame clones only and misses some. The table has about 190,000 clones, roughly 78% seen once. Sequencing input: peripheral blood. Receptors were obtained from a woman older than 75 with active or convalescent COVID-19. Each CDR3 is given with its conserved first and last residue. The D gene is left open where the match is weak. The listing skips clone size in some rows; elsewhere it reads once, few, many or a size class.

v_call	d_call	j_call	clone_size	cdr3_nt	cdr3_aa
TRBV7-9	.	TRBJ1-3	.	TGTGCCAGCACTATGGGCCTCCTACCTTCTGGAAACACCATATATTTT	CASTMGLLPSGNTIYF
TRBV10-3	TRBD1	TRBJ1-1	.	TGTGCCATCAGTGAGTCGGGCTGGCAGGGGGCAAGAGGCGGTACTGAAGCTTTCTTT	CAISESGWQGARGGTEAFF
TRBV5-5	.	TRBJ2-2	.	TGTGCCAGCAGCGCGGATGCTTTCCCCGGGGAGCTGTTTTTT	CASSADAFPGELFF
TRBV5-8	.	TRBJ2-3	.	TGTGCCAGCAGCTTGGGGCTCAGTATTGTGGCCGCTAGCACAGATACGCAGTATTTT	CASSLGLSIVAASTDTQYF
TRBV4-2	.	TRBJ2-2	many	TGTGCCAGCAGCCAACGGCTAGGGGGGGGCCTCACCGGGGAGCTGTTTTTT	CASSQRLGGGLTGELFF
TRBV18	.	TRBJ2-1	.	TGTGCCAGCTCCCCAGGGGGGGGAGCCTACAATGAGCAGTTCTTC	CASSPGGGAYNEQFF
TRBV19	.	TRBJ2-1	.	TGTGCCAGTAGTTGGCAGGCCTACAATGAGCAGTTCTTC	CASSWQAYNEQFF
TRBV5-1	.	TRBJ1-2	.	TGCGCCAGCAGGGTACAGGGTCATCATGGCTACACCTTC	CASRVQGHHGYTF
TRBV29-1	TRBD1	TRBJ2-5	.	TGCAGCGTATGTGGGACAGCACAAGAGACCCAGTACTTC	CSVCGTAQETQYF
TRBV20-1	TRBD1	TRBJ1-1	.	TGCAGTGCTAGTCGGACAGGGACGGTTGGTCGGCCTGAAGCTTTCTTT	CSASRTGTVGRPEAFF
TRBV7-2	.	TRBJ1-3	.	TGTGCCAGCGAAGGACAAAACACCATATATTTT	CASEGQNTIYF
TRBV5-1	TRBD2	TRBJ2-3	.	TGCGCCAGCAGCCCGGGACTAGCGGGGGCAAGCACAGATACGCAGTATTTT	CASSPGLAGASTDTQYF
TRBV4-2	TRBD2	TRBJ2-7	.	TGTGCCAGCAGCCAAGGCGGAGCGGGGGGGCCTGTATACGAGCAGTACTTC	CASSQGGAGGPVYEQYF
TRBV15	.	TRBJ2-3	.	TGTGCCACCAGCAGAGTCGGCGAGGCGCAGTATTTT	CATSRVGEAQYF
TRBV5-6	.	TRBJ1-5	.	TGTGCCAGCAGCTTAGCAAGCAATCAGCCCCAGCATTTT	CASSLASNQPQHF
TRBV28	TRBD1	TRBJ2-4	.	TGTGCCAGCAGAGGGACAGGAGATAACATTCAGTACTTC	CASRGTGDNIQYF
TRBV28	.	TRBJ2-2	.	TGTGCCAGCAGTTCGCACCCAGACACCGGGGAGCTGTTTTTT	CASSSHPDTGELFF
TRBV28	TRBD1	TRBJ1-2	.	TGTGCCAGCAATTCCCGCGGGACAGGGCCACCCTATGGCTACACCTTC	CASNSRGTGPPYGYTF
TRBV28	TRBD1	TRBJ1-3	.	TGTGCCAGCAGTGACCAGGGGGCAGGGCACCTCTCTGGAAACACCATATATTTT	CASSDQGAGHLSGNTIYF
TRBV12-3/TRBV12-4	TRBD1	TRBJ1-1	.	TGTGCCAGCGGGTGGACAGGGGGAGCTGAAGCTTTCTTT	CASGWTGGAEAFF
TRBV9	TRBD2	TRBJ2-1	.	TGTGCCAGCAGCACTCGAAAGGGACTAGCGGGGGGGCTTGAGCAGTTCTTC	CASSTRKGLAGGLEQFF
TRBV2	TRBD1	TRBJ2-7	.	TGTGCCAGTAGGGGGCGCAGGTCACTCGAGCAGTACTTC	CASRGRRSLEQYF
TRBV28	.	TRBJ1-6	.	TGTGCCAGCAGGGGGACTCAGCTTTATAATTCACCCCTCCACTTT	CASRGTQLYNSPLHF
TRBV19	.	TRBJ1-5	.	TGTGCCAGTAGTATATCGGGGGATCAACAGCCCCAGCATTTT	CASSISGDQQPQHF
TRBV23-1	.	TRBJ1-5	.	TGCGCCAGCAGTCAATCGGTGGACACCCATAGCAATCAGCCCCAGCATTTT	CASSQSVDTHSNQPQHF
TRBV25-1	.	TRBJ2-7	.	TGTGCCAGCAGTCAAAACTACGAGCAGTACTTC	CASSQNYEQYF
TRBV6-6	TRBD1	TRBJ1-2	once	TGTGCCAGCAGTCAGGGGGCCCGCTATGGCTACACCTTC	CASSQGARYGYTF
TRBV10-3	.	TRBJ2-7	.	TGTGCCATCAGTGCCCTTACGGGCGAGCAGTACTTC	CAISALTGEQYF
TRBV18	.	TRBJ2-7	.	TGTGCCAGCTCACTCTCCCAGGGTACCTACGAGCAGTACTTC	CASSLSQGTYEQYF
TRBV27	TRBD2	TRBJ2-5	.	TGTGCCAGCAGTCCATGGACTAGCGGGGGTGTAGAGACCCAGTACTTC	CASSPWTSGGVETQYF
TRBV2	TRBD2	TRBJ2-3	once	TGTGCCAGCAGTGAAAGAGGTAGCGGGGACACCTCTAGCACAGATACGCAGTATTTT	CASSERGSGDTSSTDTQYF
TRBV28	.	TRBJ1-2	.	TGTGCCAGCAAGGGGGAATCGAATGGCTACACCTTC	CASKGESNGYTF
TRBV14	.	TRBJ2-3	.	TGTGCCAGCAGCCGAGCGGTTTGGGGTACGCAGTATTTT	CASSRAVWGTQYF
TRBV21-1	.	TRBJ1-2	.	TGTGCCAGCAGCCTCCTCCCCGGGGTTAGGGCAGGACGGTTCGGGGGCTACACCTTC	CASSLLPGVRAGRFGGYTF
TRBV29-1	TRBD1	TRBJ2-7	.	TGCAGCACCCCGGGACAGGGGAGCCACGAGCAGTACTTC	CSTPGQGSHEQYF
TRBV4-1	.	TRBJ2-7	.	TGCGCCAGCAGCCAAGATTTTGAACTAGGAGGCGAGCAGTACTTC	CASSQDFELGGEQYF
TRBV3-1/TRBV3-2	.	TRBJ1-1	.	TGTGCCGCAGGGGAAGCTTTCTTT	CAAGEAFF
TRBV10-1	.	TRBJ1-5	.	TGCGCCAGCAGTCGGGTGTTGGGGCGCGCACAGCCCCAGCATTTT	CASSRVLGRAQPQHF
TRBV5-1	TRBD1	TRBJ1-1	.	TGCGCCAGCAGCGTGGTGGGACAGGGCCCCACTGAAGCTTTCTTT	CASSVVGQGPTEAFF
TRBV6-1	.	TRBJ1-1	few	TGTGCCAGCAGTGAACAGGGCATGGGGAACACTGAAGCTTTCTTT	CASSEQGMGNTEAFF
TRBV29-1	TRBD2	TRBJ2-3	.	TGCAGCGTTGGACTAGCGGCGAGCACAGATACGCAGTATTTT	CSVGLAASTDTQYF
TRBV5-1	TRBD1	TRBJ2-5	.	TGCGCCAGCAGCTGGGACGGGACAGGGGAGGAGACCCAGTACTTC	CASSWDGTGEETQYF
TRBV7-9	TRBD1	TRBJ1-3	.	TGTGCCAGCACCGACGGGATTCGGGACAGTGGAAACACCATATATTTT	CASTDGIRDSGNTIYF
TRBV4-2	TRBD1	TRBJ1-2	.	TGTGCCAGCAGCCAAGGACAGGGGGTTGCTAACTATGGCTACACCTTC	CASSQGQGVANYGYTF
TRBV7-2	TRBD1	TRBJ1-2	few	TGTGCCAGCAGCTTAGGAGGACAGGGTTCGAACTATGGCTACACCTTC	CASSLGGQGSNYGYTF
TRBV5-1	.	TRBJ1-4	.	TGCGCCAGCAGCTTGACAGGGTTTAATGAAAAACTGTTTTTT	CASSLTGFNEKLFF
TRBV5-5	.	TRBJ2-1	.	TGTGCCAGCAGCTTGGTATCGGGGTTTGAGCAGTTCTTC	CASSLVSGFEQFF